The rows below give T cell receptor beta chains drawn from one sample of a study of blood T cell repertoires in COVID-19. Generated by immunoSEQ multiplex PCR, the TCRdb table keeps only in-frame clones and is missing some. This sample has around 50,000 clones, with about 89% found just once. The source material was peripheral blood. The origin of the receptors is a man aged 55 to 70 with active or convalescent COVID-19. CDR3s include the opening cysteine and the closing phenylalanine or tryptophan. The order of the fields is J gene, clone size, V gene, D gene, CDR3 protein, CDR3 DNA. The D gene is left open where the match is weak. Only some rows state a clone size, as once, few, many or a class for expanded clones.

>TRBJ1-5|few|TRBV7-2|-
CASSLVTNGQPQHF
TGTGCCAGCAGCTTAGTGACAAATGGTCAGCCCCAGCATTTT
>TRBJ2-1|-|TRBV11-3|TRBD1
CASSEGQNNEQFF
TGTGCCAGCAGCGAGGGACAGAACAATGAGCAGTTCTTC
>TRBJ2-1|once|TRBV28|-
CASSLVPSSYNEQFF
TGTGCCAGCAGTTTAGTCCCGAGCTCCTACAATGAGCAGTTCTTC
>TRBJ2-2|-|TRBV28|-
CASRGKNTGELFF
TGTGCCAGCAGGGGCAAGAACACCGGGGAGCTGTTTTTT
>TRBJ2-2|-|TRBV6-2/TRBV6-3|TRBD2
CASSSYRGGGTGELFF
TGTGCCAGCAGTTCCTACCGGGGGGGTGGCACCGGGGAGCTGTTTTTT
>TRBJ2-7|-|TRBV18|-
CASSSLTYEQYF
TGTGCCAGCTCATCCCTTACCTACGAGCAGTACTTC
>TRBJ2-3|-|TRBV20-1|TRBD2
CSASTVVWRGGDTQYF
TGCAGTGCTAGTACGGTAGTTTGGCGGGGGGGAGATACGCAGTATTTT
>TRBJ2-3|-|TRBV20-1|TRBD2
CSASGLAASPTDTQYF
TGCAGTGCTAGTGGACTAGCCGCTTCCCCCACAGATACGCAGTATTTT
>TRBJ2-2|-|TRBV6-4|-
CASSDSGSRAGTGELFF
TGTGCCAGCAGTGACTCGGGTTCCAGGGCCGGCACCGGGGAGCTGTTTTTT
>TRBJ1-4|-|TRBV12-3/TRBV12-4|-
CASSLEVGEKLFF
TGTGCCAGCAGTTTGGAGGTTGGTGAAAAACTGTTTTTT
>TRBJ2-2|-|TRBV15|TRBD2
CATSRGLGSGELFF
TGTGCCACCAGCCGCGGACTAGGGTCCGGGGAGCTGTTTTTT
>TRBJ2-1|-|TRBV27|TRBD1
CASSSDRWRSNEQFF
TGTGCCAGCAGTTCGGACAGGTGGAGGTCCAATGAGCAGTTCTTC
>TRBJ1-2|-|TRBV28|-
CASRWQGYGYTF
TGTGCCAGCAGGTGGCAGGGATATGGCTACACCTTC
>TRBJ1-4|-|TRBV9|TRBD1
CASSAGQGASNEKLFF
TGTGCCAGCAGCGCGGGACAGGGGGCTAGTAATGAAAAACTGTTTTTT
>TRBJ2-2|-|TRBV11-2|-
CASSFIANTGELFF
TGTGCCAGCAGCTTTATCGCGAACACCGGGGAGCTGTTTTTT
>TRBJ1-1|-|TRBV27|-
CASSFVGGDLNTEAFF
TGTGCCAGCAGTTTCGTAGGGGGAGACCTGAACACTGAAGCTTTCTTT
>TRBJ2-1|few|TRBV4-3|TRBD2
CASSQDWTSGGSREQFF
TGCGCCAGCAGCCAGGACTGGACTAGCGGGGGTTCTCGGGAGCAGTTCTTC
>TRBJ1-1|-|TRBV28|-
CASSLIGEAFF
TGTGCCAGCAGTTTAATCGGTGAAGCTTTCTTT
>TRBJ2-5|-|TRBV7-3|TRBD2
CASSPGLAGGLGPTETQYF
TGTGCCAGCAGCCCAGGACTAGCGGGGGGGCTTGGGCCTACAGAGACCCAGTACTTC
>TRBJ2-5|-|TRBV4-1|-
CASSQDGGSSRAQYF
TGCGCCAGCAGCCAAGATGGGGGGTCATCAAGGGCCCAGTACTTC
>TRBJ1-1|-|TRBV10-1|-
CASSEATDGATEAFF
TGCGCCAGCAGTGAGGCCACTGACGGAGCCACTGAAGCTTTCTTT
>TRBJ1-1|few|TRBV24-1|TRBD1
CATSDTQGVQAFF
TGTGCCACCAGTGACACGCAGGGGGTTCAAGCTTTCTTT
>TRBJ1-2|-|TRBV18|-
CASSPGAAGLGYTF
TGTGCCAGCTCACCAGGTGCGGCAGGGCTCGGCTACACCTTC
>TRBJ1-6|few|TRBV23-1|-
CASSVRNLTSSYNSPLHF
TGCGCCAGCAGCGTTAGGAACCTGACTAGTTCCTATAATTCACCCCTCCACTTT
>TRBJ1-6|-|TRBV19|TRBD1
CASSPKPGDRGFPLDYNSPLHF
TGTGCCAGTAGTCCGAAACCGGGGGACAGGGGGTTCCCACTAGACTATAATTCACCCCTCCACTTT
>TRBJ2-7|-|TRBV9|-
CASSVGPDRLYEQYF
TGTGCCAGCAGCGTAGGTCCGGACAGACTCTACGAGCAGTACTTC
>TRBJ1-3|-|TRBV28|-
CASSLYIDRSGNTIYF
TGTGCCAGCAGTTTATATATAGATCGCTCCGGAAACACCATATATTTT
>TRBJ1-6|once|TRBV30|TRBD1
CAWTTGVLNSPLHF
TGTGCCTGGACAACAGGGGTCCTGAATTCACCCCTCCACTTT
>TRBJ1-2|-|TRBV25-1|-
CASSGTGRRGYTF
TGTGCCAGCAGTGGAACGGGGAGAAGAGGCTACACCTTC
>TRBJ2-2|-|TRBV7-2|TRBD1
CASSLRQGRTGELFF
TGTGCCAGCAGCTTGAGACAGGGACGGACCGGGGAGCTGTTTTTT
>TRBJ1-2|-|TRBV6-4|-
CASTETPHRYGYGYTF
TGTGCCAGCACTGAAACGCCGCACAGATATGGCTATGGCTACACCTTC
>TRBJ2-7|once|TRBV5-1|-
CASSPTVSYEQYF
TGCGCCAGCAGCCCGACAGTCTCTTACGAGCAGTACTTC
>TRBJ1-2|once|TRBV24-1|-
CATSDPNRAANYGYTF
TGTGCCACCAGTGATCCCAACAGAGCAGCTAACTATGGCTACACCTTC
>TRBJ2-6|few|TRBV27|TRBD1
CASSSPGQGAYGANVLTF
TGTGCCAGCAGTTCCCCGGGACAGGGTGCATACGGGGCCAACGTCCTGACTTTC
>TRBJ2-7|-|TRBV9|-
CASSPLGEGEQYF
TGTGCCAGCAGCCCCCTCGGAGAAGGCGAGCAGTACTTC
>TRBJ1-4|-|TRBV6-5|TRBD1
CASKSPGTGGEKLFF
TGTGCCAGCAAGTCTCCGGGGACAGGGGGTGAAAAACTGTTTTTT
>TRBJ2-7|once|TRBV27|TRBD1
CASRPGTGESEQYF
TGTGCCAGCAGACCCGGGACAGGGGAAAGCGAGCAGTACTTC